This T cell receptor (beta chain) was profiled in a study of spatial heterogeneity in lung cancer. Across the study: There were consistently more beta-chain sequences detected than alpha-chain sequences. On average, each unique TCR and UMI combination appeared more than ten times in raw reads.

This clonotype was counted ten times or more. Time point: sample taken at primary tumor resection. Whole RNA, which was extracted from tumor, nontumor lung tissue or frozen PBMC, was sequenced without any cell sorting. Samples were obtained from some 70 donors, all untreated early-stage non-small cell lung cancer patients. Every cDNA TCR molecule received its own unique molecular identifier. TCRdb reprocessed the 5' RACE reads with MiXCR, giving one entry per CDR3 protein. The sample holds some 4,000 distinct CDR3 sequences, 7.5% to 9% seen once. The germline gives CDR1 SGHTA, CDR2 FQGNSA. The CDR3 is made up of 18 amino acids. The junction had 8 bases not matched to a gene; V was cut back by 2 bases and J by 2 bases.

Sequences were derived from PBMCs, sampled at surgery. This clonotype was sampled from a female donor with early-stage non-small cell lung cancer. The rearrangement links TRBV7-2 to TRBJ1-6, with TRBD1 matching 8 bases. The CDR3 bases are TGTGCCAGCAGCTTAAAGGCGGGACAGGCGGCCTATAATTCACCCCTCCACTTT. Its protein is CASSLKAGQAAYNSPLHF.